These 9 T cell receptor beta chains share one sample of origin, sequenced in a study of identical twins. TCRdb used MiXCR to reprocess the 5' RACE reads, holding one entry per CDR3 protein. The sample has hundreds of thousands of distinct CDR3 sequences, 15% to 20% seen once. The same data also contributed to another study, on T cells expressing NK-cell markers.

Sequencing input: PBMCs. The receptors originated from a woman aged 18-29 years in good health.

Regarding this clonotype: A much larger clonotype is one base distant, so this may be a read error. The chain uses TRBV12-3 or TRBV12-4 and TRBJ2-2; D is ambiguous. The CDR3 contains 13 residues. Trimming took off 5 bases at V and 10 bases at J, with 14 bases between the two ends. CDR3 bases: TGTGCCAGCAGTGGCTGGGATCCCGTGGAGCTGTTTTTT. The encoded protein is CASSGWDPVELFF.

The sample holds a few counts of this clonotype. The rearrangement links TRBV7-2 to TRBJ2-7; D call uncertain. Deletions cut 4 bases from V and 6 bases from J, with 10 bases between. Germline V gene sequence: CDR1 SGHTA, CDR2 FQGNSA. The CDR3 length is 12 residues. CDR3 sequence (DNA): TGTGCCAGCAGCTCCCTTTGGATCGAGCAGTACTTC. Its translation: CASSSLWIEQYF.

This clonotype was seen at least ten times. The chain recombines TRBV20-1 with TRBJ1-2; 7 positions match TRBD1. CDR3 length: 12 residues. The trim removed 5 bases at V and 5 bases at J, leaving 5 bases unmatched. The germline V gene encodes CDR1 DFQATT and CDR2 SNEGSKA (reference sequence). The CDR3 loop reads CSAPDREYGYTF. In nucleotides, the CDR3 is TGCAGTGCTCCAGACAGGGAATATGGCTACACCTTC.

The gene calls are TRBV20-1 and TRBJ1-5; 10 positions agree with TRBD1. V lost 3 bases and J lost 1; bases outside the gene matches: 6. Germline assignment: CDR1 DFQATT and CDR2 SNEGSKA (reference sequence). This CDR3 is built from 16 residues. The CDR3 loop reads CSARRQGAKSNQPQHF. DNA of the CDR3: TGCAGTGCTAGGAGACAGGGGGCGAAAAGCAATCAGCCCCAGCATTTT.

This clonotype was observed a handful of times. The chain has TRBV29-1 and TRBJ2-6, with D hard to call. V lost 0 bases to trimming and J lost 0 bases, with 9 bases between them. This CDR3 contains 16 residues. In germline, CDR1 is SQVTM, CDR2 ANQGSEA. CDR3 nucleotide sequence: TGCAGCGTTGAAGATACCCGATTCTCTGGGGCCAACGTCCTGACTTTC. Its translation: CSVEDTRFSGANVLTF.

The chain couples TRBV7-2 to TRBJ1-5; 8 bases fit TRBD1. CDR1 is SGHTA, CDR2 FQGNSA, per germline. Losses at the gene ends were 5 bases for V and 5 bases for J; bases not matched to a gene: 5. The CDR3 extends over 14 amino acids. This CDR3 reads CASSPDRGDQPQHF. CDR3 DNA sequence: TGTGCCAGCAGCCCTGACAGGGGAGATCAGCCCCAGCATTTT.

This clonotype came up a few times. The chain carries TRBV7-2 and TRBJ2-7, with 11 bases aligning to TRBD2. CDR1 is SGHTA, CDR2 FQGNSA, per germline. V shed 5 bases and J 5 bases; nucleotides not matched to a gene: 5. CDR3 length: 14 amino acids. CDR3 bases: TGTGCCAGCAGCGATAGCGGGAGGGTCAACGAGCAGTACTTC. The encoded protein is CASSDSGRVNEQYF.

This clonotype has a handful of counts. CDR3 amino acids: CATSRDLTGETEAFF. The CDR3 DNA sequence: TGTGCCACCAGCAGAGACCTGACAGGGGAGACTGAAGCTTTCTTT. The chain joins TRBV15 to TRBJ1-1; 8 bases fit TRBD1. Germline CDR1 is LNHNV and CDR2 is YYDKDF (reference sequence). V was clipped by 0 bases and J by 5 bases; unmatched bases: 5. The length of the CDR3 is 15 residues.

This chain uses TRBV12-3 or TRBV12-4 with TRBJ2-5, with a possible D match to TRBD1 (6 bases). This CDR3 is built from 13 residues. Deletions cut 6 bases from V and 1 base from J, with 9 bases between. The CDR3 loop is CASRGAFQETQYF. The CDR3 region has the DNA TGTGCCAGCAGGGGGGCATTCCAAGAGACCCAGTACTTC.